This T cell receptor beta chain was recovered during a study of tissue T cells after allogeneic stem cell transplantation. Study-wide points: Within patients, tissue anatomy strongly shaped TCR repertoire composition. Limitations included a small, clinically heterogeneous cohort and limited sampling depth. Across patients, clones rarely overlapped, yet motif clusters were shared tissue-specifically. The study did not identify alloreactive or antigen-specific tissue TCRs, and some clones might be persisting host cells.

The protocol was immunoSEQ multiplex PCR, while the TCRdb copy is restricted to in-frame clones and leaves out a portion. Among under 25,000 clones listed, roughly 72% were seen once. This clone was seen once. As yet, its antigen is unknown. All gene names here are mouse names. The observed sequence ends 1 residue before the CDR3 terminus, with the missing tail filled in from the germline J gene. The V and J ends lost 3 bases and 5 bases, in that order; junction bases with no gene match: 0. This CDR3 comprises 12 residues. Germline values: CDR1 NNHNN, CDR2 SYGAGS (reference sequence). The TCR originated in a female BALB/c mouse in good health. The strain is characterized by the MHC haplotype H2-d. The V call is TRBV13-2, the J call TRBJ1-1; 8 bases are shared with TRBD1. Sequenced: spleen. The sequenced part of the CDR3 DNA is TGTGCCAGCGGTGGACAGGGGACAGAAGTCTTC. Translated, it gives CASGGQGTEVF. The entire CDR3 protein reads CASGGQGTEVFF.